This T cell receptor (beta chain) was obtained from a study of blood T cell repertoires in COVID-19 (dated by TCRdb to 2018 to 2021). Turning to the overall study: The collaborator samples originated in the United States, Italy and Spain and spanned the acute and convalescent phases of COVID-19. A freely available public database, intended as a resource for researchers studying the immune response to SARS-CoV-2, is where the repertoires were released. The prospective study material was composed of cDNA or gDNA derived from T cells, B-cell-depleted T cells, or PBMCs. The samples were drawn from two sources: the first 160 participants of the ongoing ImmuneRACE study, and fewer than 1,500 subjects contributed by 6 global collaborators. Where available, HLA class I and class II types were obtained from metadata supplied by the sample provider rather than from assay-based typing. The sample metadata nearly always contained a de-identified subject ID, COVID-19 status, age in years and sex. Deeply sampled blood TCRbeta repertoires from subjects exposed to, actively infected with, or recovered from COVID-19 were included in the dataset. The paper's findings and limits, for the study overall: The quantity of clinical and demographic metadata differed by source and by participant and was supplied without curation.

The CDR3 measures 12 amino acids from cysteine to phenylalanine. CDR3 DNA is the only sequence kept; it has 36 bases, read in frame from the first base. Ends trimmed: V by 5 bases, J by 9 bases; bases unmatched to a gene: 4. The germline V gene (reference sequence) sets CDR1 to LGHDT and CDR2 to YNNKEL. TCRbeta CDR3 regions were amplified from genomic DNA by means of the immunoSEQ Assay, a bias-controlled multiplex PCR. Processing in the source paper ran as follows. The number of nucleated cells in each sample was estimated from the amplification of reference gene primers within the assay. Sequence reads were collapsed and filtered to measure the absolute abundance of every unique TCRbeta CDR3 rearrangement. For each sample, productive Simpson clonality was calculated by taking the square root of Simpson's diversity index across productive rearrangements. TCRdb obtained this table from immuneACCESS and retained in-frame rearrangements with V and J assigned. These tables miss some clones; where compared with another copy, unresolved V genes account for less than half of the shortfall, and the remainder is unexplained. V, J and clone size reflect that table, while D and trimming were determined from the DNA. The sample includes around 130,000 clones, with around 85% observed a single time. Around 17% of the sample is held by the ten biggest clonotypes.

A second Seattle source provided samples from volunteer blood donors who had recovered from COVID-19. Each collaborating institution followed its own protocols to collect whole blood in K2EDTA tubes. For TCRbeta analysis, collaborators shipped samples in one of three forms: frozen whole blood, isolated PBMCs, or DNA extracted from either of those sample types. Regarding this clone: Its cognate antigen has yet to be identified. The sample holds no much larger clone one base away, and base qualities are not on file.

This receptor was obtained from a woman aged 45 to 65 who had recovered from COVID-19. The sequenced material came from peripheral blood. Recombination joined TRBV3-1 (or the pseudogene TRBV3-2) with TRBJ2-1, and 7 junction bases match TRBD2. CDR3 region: CASSNGEGEQFF. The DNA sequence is TGTGCCAGCAGCAACGGGGAGGGTGAGCAGTTCTTC.